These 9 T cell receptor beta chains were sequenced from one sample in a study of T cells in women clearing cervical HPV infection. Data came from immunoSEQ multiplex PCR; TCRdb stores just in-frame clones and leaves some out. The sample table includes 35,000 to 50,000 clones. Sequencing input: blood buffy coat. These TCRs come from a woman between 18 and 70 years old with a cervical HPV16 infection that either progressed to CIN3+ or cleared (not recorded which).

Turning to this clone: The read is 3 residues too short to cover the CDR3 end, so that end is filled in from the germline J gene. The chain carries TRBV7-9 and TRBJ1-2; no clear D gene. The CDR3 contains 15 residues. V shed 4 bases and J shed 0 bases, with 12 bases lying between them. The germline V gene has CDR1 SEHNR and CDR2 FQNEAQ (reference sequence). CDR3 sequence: CASSSGLAANYGYTF. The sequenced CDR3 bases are TGTGCCAGCAGCTCGGGCCTAGCCGCTAACTATGGC.

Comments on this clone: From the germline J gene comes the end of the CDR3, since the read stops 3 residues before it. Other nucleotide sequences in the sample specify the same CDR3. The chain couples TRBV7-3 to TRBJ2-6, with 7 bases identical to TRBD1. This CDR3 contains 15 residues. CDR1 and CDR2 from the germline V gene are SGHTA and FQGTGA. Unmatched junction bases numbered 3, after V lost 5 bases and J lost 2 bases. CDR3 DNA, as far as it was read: TGTGCCAGCAGCACTACAGGGGCTGGGGCCAACGTC. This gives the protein CASSTTGAGANV. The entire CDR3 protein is CASSTTGAGANVLTF. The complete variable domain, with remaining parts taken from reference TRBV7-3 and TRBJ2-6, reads GAGVSQTPSNKVTEKGKYVELRCDPISGHTALYWYRQSLGQGPEFLIYFQGTGAADDSGLPNDRFFAVRPEGSVSTLKIQRTERGDSAVYLCASSTTGAGANVLTFGAGSRLTVL.

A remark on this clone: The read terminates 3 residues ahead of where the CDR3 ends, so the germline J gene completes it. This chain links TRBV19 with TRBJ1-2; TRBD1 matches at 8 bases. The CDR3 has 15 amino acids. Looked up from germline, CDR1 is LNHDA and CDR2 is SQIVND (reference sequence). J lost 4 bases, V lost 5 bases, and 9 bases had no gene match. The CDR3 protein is CASSSRLDRAYGYTF. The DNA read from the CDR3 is TGTGCCAGTAGTTCTCGCCTGGACAGGGCCTATGGC.

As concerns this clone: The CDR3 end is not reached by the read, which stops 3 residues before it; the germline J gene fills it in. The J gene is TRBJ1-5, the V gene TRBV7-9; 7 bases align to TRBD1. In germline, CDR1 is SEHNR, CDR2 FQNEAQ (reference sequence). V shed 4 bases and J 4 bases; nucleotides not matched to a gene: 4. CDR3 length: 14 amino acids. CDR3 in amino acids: CASSSGGQNQPQHF. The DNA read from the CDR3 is TGTGCCAGCAGCTCAGGGGGACAGAATCAGCCC.

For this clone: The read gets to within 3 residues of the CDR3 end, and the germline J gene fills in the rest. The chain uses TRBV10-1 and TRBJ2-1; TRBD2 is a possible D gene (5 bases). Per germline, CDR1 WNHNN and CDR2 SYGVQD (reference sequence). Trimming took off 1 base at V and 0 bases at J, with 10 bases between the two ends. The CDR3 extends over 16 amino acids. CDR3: CASSELSGYSYNEQFF. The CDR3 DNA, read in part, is TGCGCCAGCAGTGAGTTAAGCGGCTACTCCTACAATGAG.

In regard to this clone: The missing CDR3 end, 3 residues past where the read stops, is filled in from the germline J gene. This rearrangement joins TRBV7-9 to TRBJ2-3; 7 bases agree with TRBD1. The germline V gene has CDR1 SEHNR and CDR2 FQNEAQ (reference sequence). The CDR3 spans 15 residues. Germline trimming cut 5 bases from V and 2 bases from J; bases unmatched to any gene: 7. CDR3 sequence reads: CASSLPGTATDTQYF. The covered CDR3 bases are TGTGCCAGCAGCCTCCCCGGGACAGCCACAGATACG.

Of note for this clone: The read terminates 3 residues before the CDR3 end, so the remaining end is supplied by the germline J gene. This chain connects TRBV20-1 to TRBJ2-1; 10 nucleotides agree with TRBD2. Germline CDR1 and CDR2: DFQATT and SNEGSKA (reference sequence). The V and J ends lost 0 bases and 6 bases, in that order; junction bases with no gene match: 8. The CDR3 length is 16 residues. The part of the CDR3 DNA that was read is TGCAGTGCTAGAGAGGTACCGGGACTAGCGTTCAATGAG. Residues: CSAREVPGLAFNE. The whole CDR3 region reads CSAREVPGLAFNEQFF.

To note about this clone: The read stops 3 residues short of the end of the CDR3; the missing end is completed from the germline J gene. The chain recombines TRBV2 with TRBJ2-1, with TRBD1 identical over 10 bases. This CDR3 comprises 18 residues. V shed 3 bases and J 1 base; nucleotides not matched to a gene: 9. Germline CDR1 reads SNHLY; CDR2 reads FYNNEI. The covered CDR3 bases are TGTGCCAGCAGTGATGAGGACAGGGGGATAACTTCCTACAATGAG. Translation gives CASSDEDRGITSYNE. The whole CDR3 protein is CASSDEDRGITSYNEQFF. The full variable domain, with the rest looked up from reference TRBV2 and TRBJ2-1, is EPEVTQTPSHQVTQMGQEVILRCVPISNHLYFYWYRQILGQKVEFLVSFYNNEISEKSEIFDDQFSVERPDGSNFTLKIRSTKLEDSAMYFCASSDEDRGITSYNEQFFGPGTRLTVL.

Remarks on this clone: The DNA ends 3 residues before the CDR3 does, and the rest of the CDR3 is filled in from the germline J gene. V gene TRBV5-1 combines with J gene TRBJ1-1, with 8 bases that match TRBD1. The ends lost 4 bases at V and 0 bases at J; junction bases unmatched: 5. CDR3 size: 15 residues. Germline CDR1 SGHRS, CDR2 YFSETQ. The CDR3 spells CASSLRGQVNTEAFF. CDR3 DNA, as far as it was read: TGCGCCAGCAGCCTCAGGGGACAGGTGAACACTGAA. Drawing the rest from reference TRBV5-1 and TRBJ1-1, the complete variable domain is KAGVTQTPRYLIKTRGQQVTLSCSPISGHRSVSWYQQTPGQGLQFLFEYFSETQRNKGNFPGRFSGRQFSNSRSEMNVSTLELGDSALYLCASSLRGQVNTEAFFGQGTRLTVV.